This T cell receptor (beta chain) was observed in a study of response to subunit inactivated influenza vaccine. TCRdb re-derived calls from the RT-PCR reads in MiXCR, one entry per CDR3 protein. Of around 540,000 distinct CDR3 sequences in the sample, 12% are singletons; the top ten hold 10% to 13%. The V and J ends lost 9 bases and 0 bases, in that order; junction bases with no gene match: 10. CDR3 length: 16 amino acids. The germline V gene encodes CDR1 MNHNS and CDR2 SASEGT. V gene TRBV6-1 combines with J gene TRBJ1-1; 10 bases are a match to TRBD1. Source: PBMCs from blood, taken on the day of vaccination. The TCR sequence derives from a man in his fifties or sixties who received an inactivated influenza vaccine. CDR3 region: CASGRDRGSVNTEAFF. The CDR3 DNA follows: TGTGCCAGTGGTCGGGACAGGGGATCGGTGAACACTGAAGCTTTCTTT.